What follows are 8 T cell receptor beta chains derived from one specimen sequenced in a study of cytomegalovirus exposure and HLA in healthy donors (TCRdb year 2017). The library came from the immunoSEQ multiplex PCR assay. For the multiplex PCR, a mixture combining 60 forward primers for TCR Vbeta segments and 13 reverse primers for TCR Jbeta segments was used. TCRdb took this table from immuneACCESS and kept in-frame rearrangements with V and J called. Such tables lack part of the clones; where checked against another copy, unresolved V genes explain under half of the gap, and the rest is unexplained. This sample holds about 130,000 clones; 82% were observed only once. 2.5% to 3% of the sample is held by the ten biggest clonotypes. Sequencing was performed on PBMCs. The receptor set was obtained from a boy between 2 and 10 years old in good health and CMV-seronegative.

The chain carries TRBV9 and TRBJ2-1; 10 bases agree with TRBD2. The CDR3 consists of 14 residues. In germline, CDR1 is SGDLS, CDR2 YYNGEE. J was trimmed by 10 bases and V by 1 base; bases with no gene match: 5. CDR3 nucleotides: TGTGCCAGCAGCGTAAAAAGCGGGGGGGACGAGCAGTTCTTC. This codes for CASSVKSGGDEQFF.

The J gene is TRBJ2-3, the V gene TRBV9, with 9 bases identical to TRBD2. The germline gives CDR1 SGDLS, CDR2 YYNGEE. This CDR3 has 15 amino acids. The V and J ends lost 7 bases and 1 base, in that order; junction bases with no gene match: 7. Here the CDR3 reads CASRRGGAGTDTQYF. CDR3 sequence (DNA): TGTGCCAGCCGCCGCGGGGGGGCAGGCACAGATACGCAGTATTTT.

J is TRBJ1-5 and V is TRBV14; 7 positions agree with TRBD1. The CDR3 length is 15 residues. CDR1 SGHDN and CDR2 FVKESK come from the germline V gene. The V gene end was trimmed by 3 bases and the J gene end by 4 bases; junction bases not matched to a gene: 6. The CDR3 DNA is TGTGCCAGCAGCCACAGGGCAGGGGGAAATCAGCCCCAGCATTTT. It is translated as CASSHRAGGNQPQHF.

This clone was observed a single time. The V call is TRBV9, the J call TRBJ2-3; 10 bases map to TRBD2. The CDR3 sequence is 16 residues long. J gave up 5 bases and V 0 bases, and 6 bases lay outside the gene matches. The germline gives CDR1 SGDLS, CDR2 YYNGEE. The CDR3 sequence: CASSVAAAGGQDTQYF. As DNA, the CDR3 is TGTGCCAGCAGCGTAGCAGCAGCGGGAGGGCAAGATACGCAGTATTTT.

The chain is built from TRBV13 and TRBJ2-3; TRBD2 agrees at 14 bases. From germline, CDR1 is PRHDT and CDR2 FYEKMQ (reference sequence). The CDR3 totals 17 residues. V dropped 4 bases and J dropped 9; count of bases not matched to a gene: 12. CDR3 in amino acids: CASSWSNRLAGGGTQYF. The CDR3, as DNA: TGTGCCAGCAGCTGGTCGAACCGACTAGCGGGAGGGGGCACGCAGTATTTT. The full variable domain, in which reference TRBV13 and TRBJ2-3 provide the parts outside the CDR3, is AAGVIQSPRHLIKEKRETATLKCYPIPRHDTVYWYQQGPGQDPQFLISFYEKMQSDKGSIPDRFSAQQFSDYHSELNMSSLELGDSALYFCASSWSNRLAGGGTQYFGPGTRLTVL.

The rearrangement links TRBV19 to TRBJ2-6; 9 nucleotides align to TRBD1. J gave up 1 base and V 6 bases, and 7 bases lay outside the gene matches. CDR1 LNHDA and CDR2 SQIVND come from the germline V gene (reference sequence). The CDR3 has 17 amino acids. CDR3 sequence (DNA): TGTGCCAGTAGCCCAACGGGACAGGGTTCTGGGGCCAACGTCCTGACTTTC. Its translation is CASSPTGQGSGANVLTF.

The rearrangement uses TRBV6-4 and TRBJ2-3; no firm D call. V dropped 4 bases and J dropped 4 bases, with 9 bases sitting between them. The length of the CDR3 is 13 residues. Germline V gene lookup returns CDR1 MRHNA and CDR2 SNTAGT. The CDR3 reads CASSGGSPDTQYF. In DNA, the CDR3 is TGTGCCAGCAGTGGCGGCTCCCCAGATACGCAGTATTTT.

This chain links TRBV6-5 with TRBJ2-7; D is uncertain. The germline CDR1 and CDR2 sequences are MNHEY and SVGAGI. The CDR3 loop spans 12 amino acids. Trimming took off 6 bases at V and 6 bases at J, with 12 bases between the two ends. CDR3 bases: TGTGCCAGCAGCTATGGTGCTGGCGAGCAGTACTTC. It is translated as CASSYGAGEQYF.